The rows below give T cell receptor beta chains drawn from one sample of a study of T cell changes during pregnancy in multiple sclerosis. Clones were sequenced by immunoSEQ multiplex PCR, and TCRdb holds only the in-frame ones, with some missing. There are about 25,000 clones in the sample; approximately 86% occur only once, and about 13% lies in the top ten. The sequences come from CD8+ T cells from peripheral blood mononuclear cells, collected in the first trimester of pregnancy. The receptors derive from a female donor in good health, enrolled as a control in a pregnancy study. The CDR3 runs from the conserved cysteine through the conserved F or W. The order of the fields is V gene, D gene, J gene, clone size, CDR3 DNA, CDR3 protein. The D gene is left open where the match is weak. Clone size appears in some rows only: once, few, many, or a class for an expanded clone.

v_call: TRBV11-2; d_call: .; j_call: TRBJ2-7; clone_size: .; cdr3_nt: TGTGCCAGCAGCTTAGGGCAGGGGGGACTCTACGAGCAGTACTTC; cdr3_aa: CASSLGQGGLYEQYF
v_call: TRBV6-6; d_call: TRBD1; j_call: TRBJ1-4; clone_size: .; cdr3_nt: TGTGCCAGCAGCTCACAACGGACAGGGGGCGCAGAACTGTTTTTT; cdr3_aa: CASSSQRTGGAELFF
v_call: TRBV5-1; d_call: .; j_call: TRBJ2-1; clone_size: .; cdr3_nt: TGCGCCAGCAGCTTGGACGGCTACAATGAGCAGTTCTTC; cdr3_aa: CASSLDGYNEQFF
v_call: TRBV4-3; d_call: TRBD2; j_call: TRBJ2-3; clone_size: .; cdr3_nt: TGCGCCAGCAGCCAGAGTCCGGGACTAGCGTCCGATACGCAGTATTTT; cdr3_aa: CASSQSPGLASDTQYF
v_call: TRBV19; d_call: .; j_call: TRBJ2-5; clone_size: .; cdr3_nt: TGTGCCAGTAGTATGGGCCAAGGGAGGGAGACCCAGTACTTC; cdr3_aa: CASSMGQGRETQYF
v_call: TRBV30; d_call: TRBD2; j_call: TRBJ2-1; clone_size: .; cdr3_nt: TGTGCCTCCACCGGGACTAGCGACTACAATGAGCAGTTCTTC; cdr3_aa: CASTGTSDYNEQFF
v_call: TRBV6-5; d_call: TRBD2; j_call: TRBJ2-1; clone_size: once; cdr3_nt: TGTGCCAGCAGTCCGCTAGCGGGAGCCAATGAGCAGTTCTTC; cdr3_aa: CASSPLAGANEQFF
v_call: TRBV9; d_call: TRBD2; j_call: TRBJ2-5; clone_size: .; cdr3_nt: TGTGCCAGCAGCCGGGGGGGCGGACCCCAAGAGACCCAGTACTTC; cdr3_aa: CASSRGGGPQETQYF
v_call: TRBV6-5; d_call: .; j_call: TRBJ1-1; clone_size: .; cdr3_nt: TGTGCCAGCAGTTACTCAGGGGAGAACACTGAAGCTTTCTTT; cdr3_aa: CASSYSGENTEAFF
v_call: TRBV4-1; d_call: TRBD1; j_call: TRBJ2-7; clone_size: .; cdr3_nt: TGCGCCAGCAGCCAAGATCTGCGGCAGGGGGACTACGAGCAGTACTTC; cdr3_aa: CASSQDLRQGDYEQYF
v_call: TRBV9; d_call: TRBD2; j_call: TRBJ2-1; clone_size: .; cdr3_nt: TGTGCCAGCAGCGCCACGGGCGGGACTAGCGGGTTTTACAATGAGCAGTTCTTC; cdr3_aa: CASSATGGTSGFYNEQFF
v_call: TRBV5-1; d_call: .; j_call: TRBJ2-2; clone_size: .; cdr3_nt: TGCGCCAGCAGCTTCTCCGGCACCGGGGAGCTGTTTTTT; cdr3_aa: CASSFSGTGELFF
v_call: TRBV19; d_call: .; j_call: TRBJ2-6; clone_size: .; cdr3_nt: TGTGCCAGTAGTGTCAGGTCTTCTGGGGCCAACGTCCTGACTTTC; cdr3_aa: CASSVRSSGANVLTF
v_call: TRBV28; d_call: TRBD1; j_call: TRBJ2-5; clone_size: .; cdr3_nt: TGTGCCAGCAGTTTCCGGACAGGGGGCGAAGAGACCCAGTACTTC; cdr3_aa: CASSFRTGGEETQYF
v_call: TRBV19; d_call: .; j_call: TRBJ1-5; clone_size: .; cdr3_nt: TGTGCCAGTAGTGTCGGGACACTTAGCAATCAGCCCCAGCATTTT; cdr3_aa: CASSVGTLSNQPQHF
v_call: TRBV28; d_call: .; j_call: TRBJ2-2; clone_size: .; cdr3_nt: TGTGCCAGCAGTTTACGGTCCGGGTTGGGCGGGGAGCTGTTTTTT; cdr3_aa: CASSLRSGLGGELFF
v_call: TRBV5-6; d_call: .; j_call: TRBJ2-7; clone_size: .; cdr3_nt: TGTGCCAGCAGCTTCAACCCCGGCGAGGGCGAGCAGTACTTC; cdr3_aa: CASSFNPGEGEQYF
v_call: TRBV27; d_call: TRBD1; j_call: TRBJ2-7; clone_size: .; cdr3_nt: TGTGCCAGCAGTCCGACAGGGGTTACCTTCTACGAGCAGTACTTC; cdr3_aa: CASSPTGVTFYEQYF
v_call: TRBV2; d_call: .; j_call: TRBJ2-1; clone_size: .; cdr3_nt: TGTGCCAGGGGGGGAGTCGGGAGAGCCTACAATGAGCAGTTCTTC; cdr3_aa: CARGGVGRAYNEQFF
v_call: TRBV6-4; d_call: .; j_call: TRBJ1-5; clone_size: few; cdr3_nt: TGTGCCAGCATAGGGATTGGGGGCCAGCCCCAGCATTTT; cdr3_aa: CASIGIGGQPQHF
v_call: TRBV9; d_call: TRBD1; j_call: TRBJ2-3; clone_size: .; cdr3_nt: TGTGCCAGCAGCGAAAACCGGGACAGGGCCACAGATACGCAGTATTTT; cdr3_aa: CASSENRDRATDTQYF
v_call: TRBV6-1; d_call: .; j_call: TRBJ2-1; clone_size: .; cdr3_nt: TGTGCCAGCACCGAGCGGCCAGGCGAGGGTGAGCAGTTCTTC; cdr3_aa: CASTERPGEGEQFF
v_call: TRBV28; d_call: TRBD1; j_call: TRBJ1-6; clone_size: .; cdr3_nt: TGTGCCAGCAGTGCACGGACAGGGTCATCCCTCCACTTT; cdr3_aa: CASSARTGSSLHF
v_call: TRBV7-2; d_call: .; j_call: TRBJ1-5; clone_size: .; cdr3_nt: TGTGCCAGCAGCTTAAATTTGGTAGCCCGAGAGCATTTT; cdr3_aa: CASSLNLVAREHF
v_call: TRBV6-6; d_call: .; j_call: TRBJ1-1; clone_size: .; cdr3_nt: TGTGCCAGCAGTTCCCCCGGGACTGAAGCTTTCTTT; cdr3_aa: CASSSPGTEAFF
v_call: TRBV18; d_call: TRBD2; j_call: TRBJ2-1; clone_size: .; cdr3_nt: TGTGCCAGCTCACCACCGGGACTAGCGGGGAGATACAATTACAATGAGCAGTTCTTC; cdr3_aa: CASSPPGLAGRYNYNEQFF